Presented here are 31 T cell receptor beta chains from one specimen sequenced in a study of T cell clonality in common variable immunodeficiency. Assay: immunoSEQ multiplex PCR; the TCRdb copy retains only in-frame clones and omits some. The data show about 52,000 clones, with none appearing a single time. Material for sequencing was peripheral blood mononuclear cells. These receptors were taken from a person aged 18 to 75 in good health.

This clone appeared many times. The CDR3 is cut off 3 residues early in the read; its end comes from the germline J gene. This rearrangement joins TRBV19 to TRBJ1-5, with 7 bases identical to TRBD1. Losses at the gene ends were 4 bases for V and 7 bases for J; bases not matched to a gene: 7. Germline assignment: CDR1 LNHDA and CDR2 SQIVND (reference sequence). CDR3 size: 14 residues. The CDR3 bases that were read are TGTGCCAGTAGTACAGACAGGGTCGGACAGCCC. Protein sequence: CASSTDRVGQP. The complete CDR3 reads CASSTDRVGQPQHF.

This clone was recorded many times. The missing CDR3 end, 3 residues past where the read stops, is filled in from the germline J gene. The chain joins TRBV5-1 to TRBJ1-2; 12 nucleotides agree with TRBD1. The CDR3 runs 13 residues. Looked up from germline, CDR1 is SGHRS and CDR2 is YFSETQ. The part of the CDR3 DNA that was read is TGCGCCAGCAGCTATGGGACAGGGGGCGGC. Translated: CASSYGTGGG. The entire CDR3 protein reads CASSYGTGGGYTF.

This clone was observed at least ten times. The read ends 3 residues early relative to the CDR3; the germline J gene fills the gap. V and J are TRBV4-1 and TRBJ1-5; unclear D gene. The CDR3 is made up of 13 amino acids. The germline V and J ends were trimmed by 0 bases and 4 bases, with 4 bases remaining between them. Germline CDR1 reads MGHRA; CDR2 reads YSYEKL. The CDR3 here is CASSQDNNQPQHF. The sequenced part of the CDR3 DNA is TGCGCCAGCAGCCAAGATAATAATCAGCCC.

This clone was counted many times. The CDR3 end falls 3 residues outside the read, so it is completed with the germline J gene. The rearrangement uses TRBV15 and TRBJ2-5; 11 nucleotides line up with TRBD2. J lost 2 bases, V lost 4 bases, and 3 bases had no gene match. The CDR3 spans 15 residues. CDR1 LNHNV and CDR2 YYDKDF come from the germline V gene (reference sequence). The CDR3 spells CATSTRTSGQETQYF. CDR3 DNA (partial): TGTGCCACCAGCACAAGGACTAGCGGGCAAGAGACC.

This clone appeared many times. The CDR3 is cut off 3 residues early in the read; its end comes from the germline J gene. The chain has TRBV7-6 and TRBJ2-3; the D call may be TRBD1 or TRBD2 (5 bases each). Germline CDR1 is SGHVS and CDR2 is FNYEAQ. The V end lost 5 bases, the J end lost 6 bases, and 12 bases lay between the germline ends. This CDR3 is 13 amino acids long. CDR3 bases read: TGTGCCAGCAGCAGGGATGAGGGGGATACG. It yields the protein CASSRDEGDT. The full-length CDR3 reads as CASSRDEGDTQYF.

This clone occurred many times. The CDR3 extends 3 residues past the end of the read, so its final part is completed from the germline J gene. The chain uses TRBV13 and TRBJ2-1, with 9 bases lining up with TRBD2. Trimming cost V 0 bases and J 9 bases; bases outside gene matches: 9. CDR1 PRHDT and CDR2 FYEKMQ come from the germline V gene (reference sequence). This CDR3 has 16 amino acids. The CDR3 region is CASSLGGGGRESEQFF. The CDR3 DNA, read in part, is TGTGCCAGCAGCTTAGGCGGAGGCGGGAGGGAGAGTGAG.

This clone was recorded many times. The read falls 3 residues short of the CDR3 end, and the missing part is taken from the germline J gene. The chain couples TRBV6-2 or TRBV6-3 to TRBJ1-5, with 8 bases aligning to TRBD1. The CDR3 length is 16 residues. Germline V gene lookup returns CDR1 MNHEY and CDR2 SVGEGT. V was pared by 7 bases and J by 4 bases, with 12 bases of the junction left unmatched. CDR3 residues: CASTSRTGIWNQPQHF. The part of the CDR3 DNA that was read is TGTGCCAGCACCTCTCGGACAGGGATATGGAATCAGCCC.

This clone was recorded many times. Coverage ceases 3 residues before the CDR3 finishes, and the germline J gene fills in the end. This chain links TRBV19 with TRBJ1-4; D call uncertain. Germline V CDR1 and CDR2: LNHDA, SQIVND (reference sequence). This CDR3 is 16 amino acids long. Trimming pared 3 bases from V and 0 bases from J, leaving 11 bases between. The CDR3 reads CASSIGVGSTNEKLFF. The CDR3 DNA, read in part, is TGTGCCAGTAGTATCGGGGTGGGATCAACTAATGAAAAA.

This clone has ten or more counts. The read ends 3 residues shy of where the CDR3 ends; the end is completed using the germline J gene. This sample also contains other DNA sequences that code for the same CDR3. The chain has TRBV20-1 and TRBJ2-4; 10 positions agree with TRBD2. Losses at the gene ends were 4 bases for V and 1 base for J; bases not matched to a gene: 4. The V gene's germline CDR1 is DFQATT and CDR2 SNEGSKA (reference sequence). This CDR3 is built from 15 residues. Incomplete CDR3 DNA: TGCAGTGCTAAAGCGGGGGGGCCGGCCAAAAACATT. Its protein product is CSAKAGGPAKNI. The whole CDR3 reads CSAKAGGPAKNIQYF.

In regard to this clone: A read error may produce the germline difference seen at one junction end. The missing CDR3 end, 3 residues past where the read stops, is filled in from the germline J gene. Additional DNA sequences in this sample encode the identical CDR3. The chain combines TRBV7-9 with TRBJ1-1, with 11 nucleotides matching TRBD1. This CDR3 has 15 amino acids. Germline CDR1 reads SEHNR; CDR2 reads FQNEAQ (reference sequence). The CDR3 region is CASSNRDRGNTEAFF. Partial CDR3 DNA: TGTGCCAGCAGCAACCGGGACAGGGGGAACACTGAG. The full variable domain, in which reference TRBV7-9 and TRBJ1-1 provide the parts outside the CDR3, is DTGVSQNPRHKITKRGQNVTFRCDPISEHNRLYWYRQTLGQGPEFLTYFQNEAQLEKSRLLSDRFSAERPKGSFSTLEIQRTEQGDSAMYLCASSNRDRGNTEAFFGQGTRLTVV.

A few counts support this clone. The read stops 3 residues short of the end of the CDR3; the missing end is completed from the germline J gene. The chain employs TRBV18 and TRBJ2-7; TRBD1 is a possible D gene (6 bases). Trimming stripped 3 bases from V and 2 bases from J, with 11 bases between. The CDR3 contains 14 residues. Germline-derived CDR1 and CDR2 are KGHSH and LQKENI. CDR3 region: CASSPPGTPYEQYF. Partial CDR3 DNA: TGTGCCAGCTCACCTCCAGGGACACCCTACGAG.

This clone was detected many times. The read terminates 3 residues before the CDR3 end, so the remaining end is supplied by the germline J gene. This chain joins TRBV7-2 and TRBJ2-3, with 8 positions matching TRBD2. The germline V gene has CDR1 SGHTA and CDR2 FQGNSA. The CDR3 totals 16 residues. Losses at the gene ends were 0 bases for V and 0 bases for J; bases not matched to a gene: 2. CDR3 bases read: TGTGCCAGCAGCTTAGCTAGCGGGGCAAGCACAGATACG. Protein sequence: CASSLASGASTDT. The entire CDR3 reads CASSLASGASTDTQYF. Together with reference TRBV7-2 and TRBJ2-3, the CDR3 gives the full variable domain: GAGVSQSPSNKVTEKGKDVELRCDPISGHTALYWYRQSLGQGLEFLIYFQGNSAPDKSGLPSDRFSAERTGGSVSTLTIQRTQQEDSAVYLCASSLASGASTDTQYFGPGTRLTVL.

This clone showed up just a few times. The read ends 3 residues before the CDR3 terminus; that terminus is restored from the germline J gene. The chain couples TRBV10-3 to TRBJ2-7, with TRBD2 matching 8 bases. Germline V gene data show CDR1 as ENHRY and CDR2 as SYGVKD. This CDR3 is built from 14 residues. Trimming took 6 bases from V and 2 from J; bases not matched to a gene: 6. The covered CDR3 bases are TGTGCCATCAGGTCCGGGACTAGAGCCTACGAG. Protein sequence: CAIRSGTRAYE. The full-length CDR3 reads as CAIRSGTRAYEQYF.

This clone was recorded many times. The read halts 3 residues ahead of the CDR3 end, with the missing end drawn from the germline J gene. The genes are TRBV5-4 and TRBJ2-1; TRBD2 aligns across 14 bases. Germline V gene lookup returns CDR1 SGHNT and CDR2 YYREEE (reference sequence). CDR3 length: 13 residues. Losses at the gene ends were 8 bases for V and 8 bases for J; bases not matched to a gene: 3. The CDR3 loop is CASGLAGGDEQFF. The DNA read from the CDR3 is TGTGCCAGTGGACTAGCGGGAGGTGATGAG. The variable domain in full, completed from reference TRBV5-4 and TRBJ2-1, reads ETGVTQSPTHLIKTRGQQVTLRCSSQSGHNTVSWYQQALGQGPQFIFQYYREEENGRGNFPPRFSGLQFPNYSSELNVNALELDDSALYLCASGLAGGDEQFFGPGTRLTVL.

In this sample, this clone turned up many times. The read terminates 3 residues ahead of where the CDR3 ends, so the germline J gene completes it. The chain combines TRBV20-1 with TRBJ2-5; D might be TRBD2 (6 bases). Germline V CDR1 and CDR2: DFQATT, SNEGSKA (reference sequence). V was trimmed by 3 bases and J by 5 bases, leaving 16 bases between them. This CDR3 comprises 14 residues. Here the CDR3 reads CSARGGGGSETQYF. CDR3 DNA, as far as it was read: TGCAGTGCTAGGGGGGGTGGAGGATCGGAGACC.

In its sample, this clone was seen many times. The CDR3 end is not reached by the read, which stops 3 residues before it; the germline J gene fills it in. The chain has TRBV28 and TRBJ2-5; perhaps TRBD1 as D (5 bases). V shed 4 bases and J shed 5 bases, with 17 bases lying between them. Looked up from germline, CDR1 is MDHEN and CDR2 is SYDVKM. The CDR3 spans 15 residues. CDR3 DNA, as far as it was read: TGTGCCAGCAGTTCCCGGACACGGTGGGGTGAGACC. Translating it yields CASSSRTRWGET. The entire CDR3 sequence reads CASSSRTRWGETQYF.

Ten or more counts support this clone. The observed sequence ends 3 residues before the CDR3 terminus, with the missing tail filled in from the germline J gene. The rearrangement uses TRBV29-1 and TRBJ2-1; TRBD2 matches 7 bases. This CDR3 has 13 amino acids. V shed 7 bases and J 8 bases; nucleotides not matched to a gene: 11. The germline V gene encodes CDR1 SQVTM and CDR2 ANQGSEA. CDR3 sequence reads: CSGGDYPFHEQFF. The part of the CDR3 DNA that was read is TGCAGCGGGGGGGACTACCCATTCCATGAG.

This clone was observed many times. With the read ending 3 residues before the CDR3 end, the germline J gene is used to fill in that end. This chain joins TRBV20-1 and TRBJ1-2; a possible D gene is TRBD1 (6 bases). V was clipped by 5 bases and J by 7 bases, with 14 bases between them. CDR1 DFQATT and CDR2 SNEGSKA come from the germline V gene (reference sequence). The CDR3 extends over 12 amino acids. The covered CDR3 bases are TGCAGTGCTTCTTGGGGGGGCTCTGGC. Amino acid sequence: CSASWGGSG. In full, the CDR3 is CSASWGGSGYTF.

This clone was recorded many times. CDR3: CASSGTRLGGELFF. CDR3 DNA, as far as it was read: TGTGCCAGCAGTGGGACTAGACTTGGCGGGGAG. The rearrangement joins TRBV2 to TRBJ2-2; 7 bases are shared with TRBD2. The CDR3 goes on 3 residues after the read ends, and that part is filled in from the germline J gene. The ends lost 4 bases at V and 7 bases at J; junction bases unmatched: 6. Looked up from germline, CDR1 is SNHLY and CDR2 is FYNNEI. CDR3 size: 14 residues.

This clone was counted at least ten times. The missing CDR3 end, 3 residues past where the read stops, is filled in from the germline J gene. The rearrangement joins TRBV7-9 to TRBJ1-2; 8 nucleotides agree with TRBD1. The ends lost 8 bases at V and 4 bases at J; junction bases unmatched: 12. Germline loops: CDR1 SEHNR, CDR2 FQNEAQ (reference sequence). This CDR3 is built from 15 residues. The CDR3 sequence: CASYLERTGSYGYTF. The DNA read from the CDR3 is TGTGCCAGCTACTTGGAGCGGACAGGGTCCTATGGC.

This clone was observed at least ten times. The read comes to an end 3 residues before the CDR3 does, leaving the germline J gene to fill in the end. The gene calls are TRBV6-2 or TRBV6-3 and TRBJ1-1, with a tentative D call TRBD1 (5 bases). Looked up from germline, CDR1 is MNHEY and CDR2 is SVGEGT. The CDR3 has 14 amino acids. CDR3 amino acids: CASSYGTSGDEAFF. Incomplete CDR3 DNA: TGTGCCAGCAGTTACGGGACTAGCGGGGATGAG.

This clone was seen ten or more times. The CDR3 end is not reached by the read, which stops 3 residues before it; the germline J gene fills it in. The chain uses TRBV20-1 and TRBJ2-7, with 11 positions matching TRBD2. The germline CDR1 and CDR2 sequences are DFQATT and SNEGSKA (reference sequence). The V segment lost 0 bases and the J segment 2 bases; nucleotides outside the gene matches: 3. The CDR3 is 15 residues long. The CDR3 bases that were read are TGCAGTGCTAGAGAAACTAGCGGGAGTGCCTACGAG. Protein product: CSARETSGSAYE. Given in full, the CDR3 is CSARETSGSAYEQYF.

This clone was found many times. The observed sequence ends 3 residues before the CDR3 terminus, with the missing tail filled in from the germline J gene. The J gene is TRBJ2-3, the V gene TRBV19; the match to TRBD2 covers 11 bases. The CDR3 is 16 amino acids. The J segment lost 0 bases and the V segment lost 6 bases, leaving 5 bases of the junction unmatched. Per germline, CDR1 LNHDA and CDR2 SQIVND (reference sequence). This chain's CDR3 is CASRSSGRVSTDTQYF. CDR3 bases read: TGTGCCAGTAGGAGTAGCGGGAGGGTGAGCACAGATACG.

Ten or more counts support this clone. The read finishes 3 residues shy of the CDR3 end, and the germline J gene is used to complete it. The chain uses TRBV19 and TRBJ1-4, with D uncertain. Between the trimmed V and J ends, which lost 6 bases and 5 bases, there was a span of 10 bases. In germline, CDR1 is LNHDA, CDR2 SQIVND (reference sequence). There are 13 residues in the CDR3. The covered CDR3 bases are TGTGCCAGTAGACTAGGTTGGAATGAAAAA. This translates into CASRLGWNEK. The full CDR3 reads CASRLGWNEKLFF.

This clone appeared many times. The read ends 3 residues shy of where the CDR3 ends; the end is completed using the germline J gene. V gene TRBV14 combines with J gene TRBJ2-1; D uncertain. Trimming left V 3 bases short and J 7 bases short, with 13 bases between. The CDR3 has 14 amino acids. Per the germline V gene, CDR1 is SGHDN and CDR2 is FVKESK. The CDR3 sequence: CASSQLPPRNEQFF. CDR3 DNA, as far as it was read: TGTGCCAGCAGCCAGCTTCCCCCAAGGAATGAG.

In this sample, this clone turned up many times. The CDR3 end lies 3 residues beyond the end of the read and is filled in from the germline J gene. The chain links TRBV7-3 to TRBJ2-5, with 10 bases lining up with TRBD1. V lost 6 bases, J lost 4 bases, and 11 bases stayed unmatched. The CDR3 has 16 residues. Per germline, CDR1 SGHTA and CDR2 FQGTGA. CDR3 in amino acids: CASSAWTGGIGETQYF. CDR3 DNA (partial): TGTGCCAGCAGTGCCTGGACAGGGGGTATTGGAGAGACC.

This clone came up many times. The read ends 3 residues shy of where the CDR3 ends; the end is completed using the germline J gene. The V and J genes are TRBV5-1 and TRBJ2-3, with TRBD2 matching 10 bases. V dropped 3 bases and J dropped 1; count of bases not matched to a gene: 2. The CDR3 spans 15 residues. Germline CDR1 is SGHRS and CDR2 is YFSETQ. CDR3 DNA (partial): TGCGCCAGCAGCTACAGCGGGAGGGGCACAGATACG. Translating it yields CASSYSGRGTDT. The full CDR3 sequence reads CASSYSGRGTDTQYF. The full variable domain, rest sourced from reference TRBV5-1 and TRBJ2-3, is KAGVTQTPRYLIKTRGQQVTLSCSPISGHRSVSWYQQTPGQGLQFLFEYFSETQRNKGNFPGRFSGRQFSNSRSEMNVSTLELGDSALYLCASSYSGRGTDTQYFGPGTRLTVL.

In regard to this clone: Coverage ceases 3 residues before the CDR3 finishes, and the germline J gene fills in the end. The chain recombines TRBV2 with TRBJ1-4, with D unresolved. The CDR3 consists of 13 residues. Germline CDR1 reads SNHLY; CDR2 reads FYNNEI. The V end was cut by 3 bases, the J end by 8 bases, with 10 bases between. The CDR3 DNA, read in part, is TGTGCCAGCAGTGATTCGGTAAAGGAAAAA. As protein: CASSDSVKEK. The full-length CDR3 reads as CASSDSVKEKLFF.

Ten or more counts support this clone. The CDR3 end is not reached by the read, which stops 3 residues before it; the germline J gene fills it in. The chain recombines TRBV18 with TRBJ1-1; D is undetermined. V was trimmed by 2 bases and J by 1 base, leaving 5 bases between them. The CDR3 totals 13 residues. CDR1 and CDR2 (germline): KGHSH, LQKENI. Incomplete CDR3 DNA: TGTGCCAGCTCACCAGGGCAGAACACTGAA. It specifies CASSPGQNTE. The whole CDR3 protein is CASSPGQNTEAFF.

This clone was observed at least ten times. The covered CDR3 bases are TGTGCCAGCAGCTTAATAGCGGGAGGATGGAATGAG. Residues: CASSLIAGGWNE. The full CDR3 is CASSLIAGGWNEQFF. The rearrangement links TRBV13 to TRBJ2-1; 10 bases fit TRBD2. The read finishes 3 residues shy of the CDR3 end, and the germline J gene is used to complete it. From germline, CDR1 is PRHDT and CDR2 FYEKMQ (reference sequence). V lost 2 bases and J lost 7; bases outside the gene matches: 5. This CDR3 contains 15 residues.

As concerns this clone: The read finishes 3 residues shy of the CDR3 end, and the germline J gene is used to complete it. The chain employs TRBV19 and TRBJ1-1; TRBD1 aligns across 8 bases. This CDR3 has 16 residues. Germline V gives CDR1 LNHDA, CDR2 SQIVND (reference sequence). CDR3 region: CASSTHGRGRRETAFF. The DNA read from the CDR3 is TGTGCCAGTAGTACCCATGGCAGGGGGCGGAGGGAGACA.